This T cell receptor (beta chain) was documented in a study of blood T cell repertoires in COVID-19. Study-wide context: The United States, Italy and Spain supplied acute and convalescent COVID-19 samples. PBMCs, B-cell-depleted T cells, or T cells were the source of the cDNA or gDNA that made up the material.

There are 15 residues in the CDR3. Germline-derived CDR1 and CDR2 are SGHDN and FVKESK. Losses at the gene ends were 4 bases for V and 2 bases for J; bases not matched to a gene: 8. In the original analysis: Amplified reference gene primers provided the basis for estimating nucleated cell counts. Produced via immunoSEQ multiplex PCR; TCRdb's table is partial and in-frame only. V and J calls and clone size are those listed in that table; D and trimming were worked out from the DNA. The sample lists over 250,000 clones; over 75% were seen once. Input material: peripheral blood. The chain couples TRBV14 to TRBJ2-7, with 7 bases that match TRBD1. The origin of this receptor is a woman aged 50 to 65 with acute or convalescent COVID-19. The CDR3 DNA reads as TGTGCCAGCAGCCGGGGACAGAACCGGGCCTACGAGCAGTACTTC. Its translation is CASSRGQNRAYEQYF.